The entry below gives a single TCR beta chain sequence along with its context. V was trimmed by 6 bases and J by 2 bases, leaving 10 bases between them. This CDR3 contains 13 residues. Germline lookup yields CDR1 MNHEY and CDR2 SMNVEV (reference sequence). In the authors' workflow: Amplification of reference gene primers provided the estimated nucleated cell counts. TCRdb's table, derived via immunoSEQ multiplex PCR, lists solely in-frame clones and lacks some. V and J calls and clone size come straight from that table; D and trimming were deduced from the DNA. Of some 45,000 clones detected, about nine tenths appear once; the ten largest clones hold about 13%. These data originate in a study of blood T cell repertoires in COVID-19. Study as a whole: The origin of the acute and convalescent COVID-19 samples was the United States, Italy and Spain. PBMCs, B-cell-depleted T cells, or T cells provided the cDNA or gDNA that made up the material.

The sequence was obtained from a human donor in a cohort sampled during active COVID-19. The V and J genes are TRBV27 and TRBJ1-1, with D perhaps TRBD1 (6 bases). Sequencing input: peripheral blood. CDR3 nucleotide sequence: TGTGCCAGCAGAGACAGGAGAAACACTGAAGCTTTCTTT. Protein: CASRDRRNTEAFF.